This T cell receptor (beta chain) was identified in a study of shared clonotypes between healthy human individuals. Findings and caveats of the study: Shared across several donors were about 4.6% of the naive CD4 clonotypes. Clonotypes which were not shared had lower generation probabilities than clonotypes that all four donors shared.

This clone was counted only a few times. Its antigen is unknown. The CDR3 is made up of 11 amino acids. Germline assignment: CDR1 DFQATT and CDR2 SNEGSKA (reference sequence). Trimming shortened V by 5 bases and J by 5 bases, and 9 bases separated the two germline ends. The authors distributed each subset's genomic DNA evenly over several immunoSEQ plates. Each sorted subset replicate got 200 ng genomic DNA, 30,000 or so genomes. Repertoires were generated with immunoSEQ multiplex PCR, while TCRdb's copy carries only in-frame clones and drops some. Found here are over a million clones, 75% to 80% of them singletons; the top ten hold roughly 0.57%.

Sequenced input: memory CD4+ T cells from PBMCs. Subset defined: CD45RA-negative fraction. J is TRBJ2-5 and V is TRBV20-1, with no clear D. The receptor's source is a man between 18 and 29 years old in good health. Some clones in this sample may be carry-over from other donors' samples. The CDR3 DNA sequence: TGCAGTGCTCTACGAGCGGAGACCCAGTACTTC. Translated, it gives CSALRAETQYF.